This TCR beta chain originates from a study of technical replicates of blood from a handful of donors. V lost 7 bases to trimming and J lost 1 base, with 24 bases between them. Germline V lookup: CDR1 MDHEN, CDR2 SYDVKM. The CDR3 sequence is 18 residues long. The repertoire was sequenced with immunoSEQ multiplex PCR; TCRdb's copy has only in-frame clones and lacks some. The data contain 65,000 to 80,000 clones, less than 99% of them seen just once; the ten biggest clones take up over 0.2%. This chain uses TRBV28 with TRBJ2-3; TRBD2 is a possible D gene (6 bases). The sequence was obtained from a human donor in good health. What was sequenced was T cells isolated from PBMCs. CDR3 coding DNA: TGTGCCAGCAACATGTTGGTCGCGCGGGGTGGAGGCACAGATACGCAGTATTTT. Translation: CASNMLVARGGGTDTQYF.